The 15 T cell receptor beta chains below all came from one sample that was sequenced in a study of blood T cell repertoires in COVID-19. The assay was immunoSEQ multiplex PCR, and TCRdb's table has in-frame clones only and misses some. The sample lists more than 85,000 clones, 70% to 90% seen once, with over 2.5% in the top ten. Sequenced: peripheral blood. The receptors come from a woman older than 75 with acute or convalescent COVID-19.

This clone was seen only once. The rearrangement links TRBV21-1 to TRBJ1-5; the table's D call, TRBD1, has no DNA check behind it. TRBV21-1 has pseudogene status. The CDR3 covers 18 residues. CDR3 in amino acids: CASSKPNRGGVRYQPQHF. The CDR3 DNA is TGTGCCAGCAGCAAACCGAACAGGGGTGGGGTTAGGTATCAGCCCCAGCATTTT.

This rearrangement joins TRBV10-2 to TRBJ2-1; D is unresolved. CDR1 is WSHSY, CDR2 SAAADI, per germline. The CDR3 spans 15 residues. V lost 3 bases to trimming and J lost 5 bases, with 14 bases between them. The CDR3 coding sequence is TGCGCCAGCAGTGAACAGCTCGCAAAAAACAATGAGCAGTTCTTC. Residues: CASSEQLAKNNEQFF.

V and J are TRBV7-2 and TRBJ2-1, with 8 bases aligning to TRBD2. In germline, CDR1 is SGHTA, CDR2 FQGNSA. Losses at the gene ends were 1 base for V and 6 bases for J; bases not matched to a gene: 5. The CDR3 is 15 residues long. CDR3 nucleotides: TGTGCCAGCAGCTTAGACGGGGGGGTCTCCAATGAGCAGTTCTTC. This translates into CASSLDGGVSNEQFF.

The gene calls are TRBV9 and TRBJ2-1, with TRBD2 matching over 10 bases. J gave up 2 bases and V 4 bases, and 9 bases lay outside the gene matches. CDR3 length: 17 residues. Germline CDR1 SGDLS, CDR2 YYNGEE. The CDR3 region is CASSIPKREGAYNEQFF. CDR3 sequence (DNA): TGTGCCAGCAGCATCCCCAAGCGGGAGGGAGCCTACAATGAGCAGTTCTTC.

The V gene is TRBV19, the J gene TRBJ1-5; D remains unclear. CDR3 length equals 13 residues. The ends were cut back, 5 bases at V and 5 bases at J, with 10 bases in the middle. Germline CDR1 reads LNHDA; CDR2 reads SQIVND (reference sequence). The CDR3 region has the DNA TGTGCCAGTAGTTACCTAGACTATCAGCCCCAGCATTTT. Translated: CASSYLDYQPQHF.

The chain couples TRBV27 to TRBJ2-7, with a tentative D call TRBD1 (5 bases). Per germline, CDR1 MNHEY and CDR2 SMNVEV (reference sequence). Trimming cost V 4 bases and J 0 bases, with 10 bases left between them. The CDR3 runs 14 residues. The DNA of the CDR3 is TGTGCCAGCAGTTCTCACAGGTACTCCTACGAGCAGTACTTC. It encodes CASSSHRYSYEQYF.

The chain employs TRBV7-9 and TRBJ1-1; D ambiguous. The CDR3 extends over 13 amino acids. The V end was cut by 4 bases, the J end by 7 bases, with 13 bases between. Germline V gene sequence: CDR1 SEHNR, CDR2 FQNEAQ (reference sequence). CDR3 in DNA: TGTGCCAGCAGCTCCGACGGCGGGGATGAAGCTTTCTTT. It encodes CASSSDGGDEAFF. The entire variable domain, with the rest obtained from reference TRBV7-9 and TRBJ1-1, is as follows: DTGVSQNPRHKITKRGQNVTFRCDPISEHNRLYWYRQTLGQGPEFLTYFQNEAQLEKSRLLSDRFSAERPKGSFSTLEIQRTEQGDSAMYLCASSSDGGDEAFFGQGTRLTVV.

The CDR3 loop reads CASSLGQGNTGELFF. The CDR3 DNA reads TGCGCCAGCAGCTTAGGACAGGGGAACACCGGGGAGCTGTTTTTT. J is TRBJ2-2 and V is TRBV5-1; 8 bases are shared with TRBD1. CDR1 and CDR2 from the germline V gene are SGHRS and YFSETQ. This CDR3 is 15 amino acids long. Trimming cost V 2 bases and J 1 base; bases outside gene matches: 1.

J is TRBJ1-1 and V is TRBV6-2 or TRBV6-3; D not certain. CDR3 length: 16 amino acids. Per the germline V gene, CDR1 is MNHEY and CDR2 is SVGEGT. Trimming removed 3 bases from V and 5 bases from J, with 19 bases in between. The CDR3 DNA is TGTGCCAGCAGTTATTCAGAACCGAAGCGGGAGACTGAAGCTTTCTTT. Translated, it gives CASSYSEPKRETEAFF.

This clone came up once. This chain connects TRBV5-3 to TRBJ2-4; D ambiguous. TRBV5-3 is placed among ORFs of uncertain function. The CDR3 has 18 amino acids. Trimming cost V 1 base and J 2 bases, with 19 bases left between them. The CDR3 region has the DNA TGTGCCAGAAGCTTGCTCTTCTTCCGGGTTCCCTCCAAAAACATTCAGTACTTC. Translation gives CARSLLFFRVPSKNIQYF.

This clone has more than one count but fewer than ten. The chain carries TRBV5-1 and TRBJ1-5; D is possibly TRBD1 (5 bases). CDR3 length: 13 amino acids. Germline CDR1 SGHRS, CDR2 YFSETQ. Trimming pared 0 bases from V and 9 bases from J, leaving 10 bases between. This CDR3 is CASSLEGRGPQHF. As DNA, the CDR3 is TGCGCCAGCAGCTTGGAGGGAAGGGGGCCCCAGCATTTT.

This CDR3 reads CASTLSGDYGYTF. CDR3 nucleotides: TGTGCCAGCACCTTATCAGGGGACTATGGCTACACCTTC. The chain links TRBV6-5 to TRBJ1-2; possibly TRBD1 for D (6 bases). V lost 7 bases, J lost 3 bases, and 12 bases lay in between. CDR1 is MNHEY, CDR2 SVGAGI, per germline. The CDR3 extends over 13 amino acids.

The J gene is TRBJ2-7, the V gene TRBV27; no clear D. The CDR3 spans 14 residues. Germline lookup yields CDR1 MNHEY and CDR2 SMNVEV (reference sequence). Between the trimmed V and J ends, which lost 5 bases and 3 bases, there was a span of 14 bases. The CDR3 loop is CASSPRFSLYEQYF. As DNA, the CDR3 is TGTGCCAGCAGTCCGCGATTCTCCCTCTACGAGCAGTACTTC.

The chain is built from TRBV7-8 and TRBJ1-2, with unresolved D. The V gene lost 1 base and the J gene lost 8 bases, with 14 bases spanning the gap. The CDR3 is made up of 14 amino acids. Germline V gene lookup returns CDR1 SGHVS and CDR2 FQNEAQ. CDR3 coding DNA: TGTGCCAGCAGCTTAGTGACGGGAGGTTGGGGCTACACCTTC. It is translated as CASSLVTGGWGYTF.

The DNA for the CDR3 is TGCGCCAGCAGCTTGGGGGTCGTGACAGGGGTAACTGTTAATGAAAAACTGTTTTTT. This gives the protein CASSLGVVTGVTVNEKLFF. The chain recombines TRBV5-1 with TRBJ1-4; 8 bases line up with TRBD1. J was trimmed by 4 bases and V by 0 bases; bases with no gene match: 14. This CDR3 region has 19 residues. Germline loops: CDR1 SGHRS, CDR2 YFSETQ.